These 28 T cell receptor beta chains were all obtained from the same sample, sequenced in a study of CD8+CD57+ T cells in acquired aplastic anemia. All sequencing subjects had displayed CD8+CD57+ cell expansion on flow cytometry. The study profiled TCR beta VDJ and CDR3 using genomic DNA as template. TCRdb recomputed calls from the reads with MiXCR, one row per CDR3 protein. The repertoire consists of around 190,000 distinct CDR3 sequences, with nearly 50% occurring once and the leading ten covering 13%. The material sequenced was sorted CD4+, CD8+, or CD8+CD57+ T cells (not recorded which) from PBMCs. The origin of the receptors is a human donor with aplastic anemia.

About this clonotype: No conserved phenylalanine or tryptophan is present at the end of the CDR3, so a read error is the likely explanation. Because the CDR3's place on the DNA is in doubt, the DNA is left out and the CDR3 is given as listed by TCRdb. This CDR3 is CASSPTPGQGDYGYTL. The V call is TRBV19, the J call TRBJ1-2; TRBD1 reflects the table's D call only, with no check against the DNA. The germline V gene has CDR1 LNHDA and CDR2 SQIVND (reference sequence). Both ends counted, the CDR3 spans 16 residues.

This clonotype was recorded a few times. The CDR3 DNA follows: TGTGCCAGCAGCGTAGATGCTAGGGGGAGTGAGCAGTACTTC. Its translation: CASSVDARGSEQYF. This chain uses TRBV9 with TRBJ2-7, with D tentatively TRBD1 (6 bases). This CDR3 has 14 residues. Germline-derived CDR1 and CDR2 are SGDLS and YYNGEE. V was shortened by 0 bases and J by 7 bases, with 14 bases between the two germline ends.

The V gene is TRBV20-1, the J gene TRBJ2-1; D uncertain. The V gene's germline CDR1 is DFQATT and CDR2 SNEGSKA (reference sequence). Trimming removed 0 bases from V and 0 bases from J, with 15 bases in between. This CDR3 has 17 amino acids. Written as DNA, the CDR3 is TGCAGTGCTAGAGAATCGCCCCCCCCCAGCTCCTACAATGAGCAGTTCTTC. Its protein product is CSARESPPPSSYNEQFF.

This clonotype was recorded once. The rearrangement joins TRBV7-6 to TRBJ2-3, with 9 nucleotides matching TRBD2. CDR1 is SGHVS and CDR2 is FNYEAQ in the germline V gene. V trimming: 5 bases; J trimming: 2 bases; junction bases outside the gene matches: 8. The CDR3 length is 16 residues. The CDR3 is CASSHRLADFTDTQYF. The CDR3 DNA reads TGTGCCAGCAGCCACCGACTAGCGGATTTCACAGATACGCAGTATTTT.

This chain joins TRBV20-1 and TRBJ2-6, with 9 bases lining up with TRBD1. Per germline, CDR1 DFQATT and CDR2 SNEGSKA (reference sequence). V shed 3 bases, J shed 0 bases, and the junction held 6 bases outside the gene matches. The CDR3 is 17 amino acids. The CDR3, as DNA: TGCAGTGCTAGCCCGGGACAGGGTGCCTCTGGGGCCAACGTCCTGACTTTC. Amino acids: CSASPGQGASGANVLTF.

The CDR3 nucleotides read TGTGCCAGCACCGATCTAGGGGTTGGTAGGGATACGCAGTATTTT. Amino acid sequence: CASTDLGVGRDTQYF. The rearrangement links TRBV27 to TRBJ2-3, with D tentatively TRBD1 (5 bases). The ends were cut back, 7 bases at V and 6 bases at J, with 20 bases in the middle. The CDR3 has 15 amino acids. CDR1 is MNHEY, CDR2 SMNVEV, per germline (reference sequence).

This chain joins TRBV10-3 and TRBJ2-5; 11 positions agree with TRBD2. V lost 6 bases and J lost 3; bases outside the gene matches: 3. The CDR3 covers 14 residues. Germline V gives CDR1 ENHRY, CDR2 SYGVKD. In DNA form, the CDR3 reads TGTGCCATCAGGGGGACTAGCGGAGAAGAGACCCAGTACTTC. Amino acids: CAIRGTSGEETQYF.

The chain carries TRBV11-1 and TRBJ2-3; D possibly uses TRBD1 or TRBD2 (5 bases each). Trimming pared 1 base from V and 2 bases from J, leaving 10 bases between. The CDR3 runs to 15 residues. Germline CDR1 is SGHAT and CDR2 is FQDESV (reference sequence). CDR3 in DNA: TGTGCCAGCAGCTTAGGAGCCGGGACCACAGATACGCAGTATTTT. This translates into CASSLGAGTTDTQYF.

Regarding this clonotype: Given a much more abundant clone one base away, this may be a read error. This rearrangement joins TRBV19 to TRBJ2-1; weak D call: TRBD2 (5 bases). The germline V gene encodes CDR1 LNHDA and CDR2 SQIVND (reference sequence). The CDR3 runs to 13 residues. CDR3 nucleotides: TGTGCCAGTAGTATAGGTGAGGGCAATGAGCGGTTCTTC. This translates into CASSIGEGNERFF. The full variable domain, completed using reference TRBV19 and TRBJ2-1, is DGGITQSPKYLFRKEGQNVTLSCEQNLNHDAMYWYRQDPGQGLRLIYYSQIVNDFQKGDIAEGYSVSREKKESFPLTVTSAQKNPTAFYLCASSIGEGNERFFGPGTRLTVL.

This clonotype was observed once. The chain couples TRBV5-6 to TRBJ2-1, with D possibly matching TRBD2 (5 bases). V lost 2 bases and J lost 6, with 12 bases in between. This CDR3 contains 14 residues. Looked up from germline, CDR1 is SGHDT and CDR2 is YYEEEE. The CDR3 sequence is CASSLGARGNEQFF. CDR3 DNA: TGTGCCAGCAGCTTAGGCGCCCGGGGCAATGAGCAGTTCTTC.

As for this clonotype: One base away lies a much larger clone, so this may be a sequencing read error. The rearrangement links TRBV6-1 to TRBJ1-6; 12 bases are a match to TRBD1. This CDR3 comprises 18 residues. The junction had 14 bases not matched to a gene; V was cut back by 5 bases and J by 9 bases. Germline V CDR1 and CDR2: MNHNS, SASEGT. Here the CDR3 reads CASSSLGGQGARSSPLHF. As DNA, the CDR3 is TGTGCCAGCAGTAGCCTGGGGGGACAGGGGGCTCGCAGTTCACCCCTCCACTTT.

The chain joins TRBV10-3 to TRBJ2-7, with D possibly being TRBD2 (5 bases). The CDR3 consists of 13 residues. Deletions cut 6 bases from V and 6 bases from J, with 15 bases between. The germline CDR1 and CDR2 sequences are ENHRY and SYGVKD. CDR3 nucleotide sequence: TGTGCCATCAGCGATTCCTCGAGCGGCGAGCAGTACTTC. Amino acid sequence: CAISDSSSGEQYF.

This rearrangement joins TRBV2 to TRBJ1-1, with D perhaps TRBD1 (5 bases). The V gene's germline CDR1 is SNHLY and CDR2 FYNNEI. The ends were cut back, 7 bases at V and 1 base at J, with 10 bases in the middle. The CDR3 extends over 13 amino acids. DNA for the CDR3: TGTGCCAGCACGGGACCGGGGAACACTGAAGCTTTCTTT. Amino acid sequence: CASTGPGNTEAFF. Full variable domain (remainder filled in from reference TRBV2 and TRBJ1-1): EPEVTQTPSHQVTQMGQEVILRCVPISNHLYFYWYRQILGQKVEFLVSFYNNEISEKSEIFDDQFSVERPDGSNFTLKIRSTKLEDSAMYFCASTGPGNTEAFFGQGTRLTVV.

This sequence joins TRBV7-9 and TRBJ1-6, with no clear D. Trimming removed 2 bases from V and 4 bases from J, with 3 bases in between. The germline CDR1 and CDR2 sequences are SEHNR and FQNEAQ (reference sequence). This CDR3 comprises 13 residues. The CDR3 DNA follows: TGTGCCAGCAGCTTAACATATAATTCACCCCTCCACTTT. The encoded protein is CASSLTYNSPLHF.

This clonotype came up many times. The chain is built from TRBV19 and TRBJ2-1; the match to TRBD2 covers 8 bases. Germline assignment: CDR1 LNHDA and CDR2 SQIVND (reference sequence). With 3 bases clipped from V and 3 bases from J, the junction kept 13 bases outside the gene matches. CDR3 length: 18 residues. The CDR3 spells CASSISSGTSNYYNEQFF. CDR3 nucleotide sequence: TGTGCCAGTAGTATCTCCTCAGGGACTAGTAACTACTACAATGAGCAGTTCTTC.

The chain is built from TRBV18 and TRBJ2-1; 11 nucleotides align to TRBD2. Trimming removed 4 bases from V and 8 bases from J; junction bases left unmatched: 4. This CDR3 comprises 14 residues. Germline CDR1 reads KGHSH; CDR2 reads LQKENI. The CDR3 DNA is TGTGCCAGCTCACGTAGCGGGGGGGCCGATGAGCAGTTCTTC. Translated: CASSRSGGADEQFF.

The chain recombines TRBV7-8 with TRBJ1-6, with TRBD1 matching over 8 bases. The CDR3 consists of 16 residues. CDR1 SGHVS and CDR2 FQNEAQ come from the germline V gene. The junction had 8 bases not matched to a gene; V was cut back by 1 base and J by 9 bases. CDR3 in DNA: TGTGCCAGCAGCTTAGTTCAGGACAGGGTGACTTCACCCCTCCACTTT. This translates into CASSLVQDRVTSPLHF.

The chain couples TRBV19 to TRBJ1-1, with 8 bases identical to TRBD1. V shed 7 bases, J shed 1 base, and the junction held 5 bases outside the gene matches. Germline CDR1 reads LNHDA; CDR2 reads SQIVND (reference sequence). The CDR3 length is 14 residues. The CDR3: CASMGDRQNTEAFF. DNA for the CDR3: TGTGCCAGTATGGGGGACAGGCAGAACACTGAAGCTTTCTTT. Full variable domain (rest looked up from reference TRBV19 and TRBJ1-1): DGGITQSPKYLFRKEGQNVTLSCEQNLNHDAMYWYRQDPGQGLRLIYYSQIVNDFQKGDIAEGYSVSREKKESFPLTVTSAQKNPTAFYLCASMGDRQNTEAFFGQGTRLTVV.

Notes on this clonotype: One end of the junction is discordant with germline, which a read error may explain. The chain is built from TRBV24-1 and TRBJ2-1; TRBD2 agrees at 10 bases. The CDR3 runs 17 residues. Germline values: CDR1 KGHDR, CDR2 SFDVKD. The CDR3 here is CATSDASGSWFINELFF. The CDR3, as DNA: TGTGCCACCAGTGATGCTAGCGGGAGCTGGTTTATAAATGAGCTGTTCTTC.

Regarding this clonotype: This may stem from a read error, because a much larger clone lies one nucleotide away. The rearrangement uses TRBV9 and TRBJ2-3; 8 bases match TRBD2. The CDR3 loop spans 16 amino acids. CDR1 and CDR2 (germline): SGDLS, YYNGEE. CDR3 region: CASSTRGDSSTDTRYF. CDR3 coding DNA: TGTGCCAGCAGCACGCGGGGGGACTCTAGCACAGATACGCGGTATTTT.

V gene TRBV2 combines with J gene TRBJ1-1; 7 bases map to TRBD1. Per germline, CDR1 SNHLY and CDR2 FYNNEI. The CDR3 spans 12 residues. J gave up 3 bases and V 9 bases, and 4 bases lay outside the gene matches. Written as DNA, the CDR3 is TGTGCCAGGAATACAGGGGACACTGAAGCTTTCTTT. Residues: CARNTGDTEAFF.

The V gene is TRBV29-1, the J gene TRBJ1-3; no clear D gene. V was trimmed by 3 bases and J by 8 bases, leaving 8 bases between them. Per germline, CDR1 SQVTM and CDR2 ANQGSEA. This CDR3 is 11 amino acids long. CDR3 sequence reads: CSVEVVDTIYF. In DNA form, the CDR3 reads TGCAGCGTTGAGGTCGTGGACACCATATATTTT.

This clonotype was found many times. CDR3 sequence (DNA): TGTGCCAGCAGTCCGTCTAATTTCGGGTCCCACGAGCAGTACTTC. This gives the protein CASSPSNFGSHEQYF. V is TRBV6-6 and J is TRBJ2-7; D is ambiguous. Germline V gene sequence: CDR1 MNHNY, CDR2 SVGAGI (reference sequence). V lost 5 bases and J lost 5, with 19 bases in between. CDR3 length equals 15 residues.

The rearrangement uses TRBV7-2 and TRBJ2-7; D possibly uses TRBD1 or TRBD2 (5 bases each). The V gene's germline CDR1 is SGHTA and CDR2 FQGNSA. V was pared by 5 bases and J by 0 bases, with 14 bases between. This CDR3 has 15 amino acids. The CDR3 sequence is CASSVGRAGSYEQYF. The CDR3 DNA reads TGTGCCAGCAGCGTGGGACGGGCAGGCTCCTACGAGCAGTACTTC.

About this clonotype itself: A much larger clone differs from this one at a single base, so this may be a read error. Lacking the conserved final phenylalanine or tryptophan, this CDR3 likely reflects a read error. The CDR3 coding sequence is TGTGCCAGCAGTTTTTCAGGGCTTGATACGCAGTATCTT. This encodes CASSFSGLDTQYL. The rearrangement uses TRBV12-3 or TRBV12-4 and TRBJ2-3; possibly TRBD1 for D (5 bases). The CDR3 consists of 13 residues. Trimming pared 3 bases from V and 6 bases from J, leaving 10 bases between.

The V call is TRBV19, the J call TRBJ1-1, with D perhaps matching TRBD1 (6 bases). The CDR3 loop spans 15 amino acids. Germline V lookup: CDR1 LNHDA, CDR2 SQIVND (reference sequence). V lost 10 bases to trimming and J lost 1 base, with 19 bases between them. The CDR3 sequence: CATKDGSGANTEAFF. CDR3 nucleotides: TGTGCCACCAAGGACGGGTCAGGGGCGAACACTGAAGCTTTCTTT.

This clonotype was counted at least ten times. The chain joins TRBV7-9 to TRBJ1-1; D is uncertain. The germline V gene has CDR1 SEHNR and CDR2 FQNEAQ (reference sequence). This CDR3 has 16 amino acids. Trimming stripped 3 bases from V and 0 bases from J, with 14 bases between. Here the CDR3 DNA reads TGTGCCAGCAGCTTGTCCAGGAACGTAATGAACACTGAAGCTTTCTTT. This encodes CASSLSRNVMNTEAFF. Full variable domain (outside the CDR3, taken from reference TRBV7-9 and TRBJ1-1): DTGVSQNPRHKITKRGQNVTFRCDPISEHNRLYWYRQTLGQGPEFLTYFQNEAQLEKSRLLSDRFSAERPKGSFSTLEIQRTEQGDSAMYLCASSLSRNVMNTEAFFGQGTRLTVV.

V and J are TRBV10-3 and TRBJ1-3; 9 bases match TRBD1. The CDR3 runs 16 residues. Trimming took 0 bases from V and 2 from J; bases not matched to a gene: 2. Per germline, CDR1 ENHRY and CDR2 SYGVKD. In DNA form, the CDR3 reads TGTGCCATCAGTGAGTCAGGGACAGGGACTGGAAACACCATATATTTT. Protein product: CAISESGTGTGNTIYF.